The 26 T cell receptor beta chains presented below share a single source sample, sequenced in a study of type 1 and type 2 diabetes patients (dated by TCRdb to 2016 to 2017). TCRdb names Illumina MiSeq as the instrument used. For TCRbeta CDR3 amplification, the template was genomic DNA taken from the sorted T cell subsets. The TCRbeta CDR3 region was amplified by multiplex PCR with 30 forward and 13 reverse primers. TCRdb handled the public reads itself, with Q25 trimming in fastp and clone calling in MiXCR, and kept productive beta chains. Each CDR3 protein gets just one entry, which takes the most common genes and DNA from the rows behind it. A total of approximately 260,000 distinct CDR3 sequences appear in this sample, around 47% of them only once. Approximately 13% of the sample is held by the ten biggest clonotypes. The sequencing sample was made of peripheral blood mononuclear cells (PBMCs). These receptors were obtained from a man between 18 and 35 years old with type 2 diabetes.

The rearrangement uses TRBV7-2 and TRBJ1-1; D not resolved. Germline loops: CDR1 SGHTA, CDR2 FQGNSA. Trimming removed 5 bases from V and 0 bases from J, with 19 bases in between. This CDR3 has 17 residues. CDR3 in amino acids: CASSRSPTGPMNTEAFF. CDR3 in DNA: TGTGCCAGCAGCCGGAGCCCGACCGGACCTATGAACACTGAAGCTTTCTTT. Complete variable domain (other parts from reference TRBV7-2 and TRBJ1-1): GAGVSQSPSNKVTEKGKDVELRCDPISGHTALYWYRQSLGQGLEFLIYFQGNSAPDKSGLPSDRFSAERTGGSVSTLTIQRTQQEDSAVYLCASSRSPTGPMNTEAFFGQGTRLTVV.

This chain connects TRBV19 to TRBJ2-7; tentative D call: TRBD1 (5 bases). Trimming pared 9 bases from V and 9 bases from J, leaving 21 bases between. Per germline, CDR1 LNHDA and CDR2 SQIVND (reference sequence). The CDR3 loop spans 13 amino acids. CDR3 coding DNA: TGTGCCAGCAGCCAAGATCCAGGGCATGGGCAGTACTTC. It encodes CASSQDPGHGQYF.

The chain carries TRBV13 and TRBJ2-7; TRBD2 agrees at 9 bases. This CDR3 spans 17 amino acids. In germline, CDR1 is PRHDT, CDR2 FYEKMQ (reference sequence). V was clipped by 1 base and J by 2 bases; unmatched bases: 9. CDR3 bases: TGTGCCAGCAGCTTAGCTGGTCCGGGACTAGCTGCCTACGAGCAGTACTTC. Residues: CASSLAGPGLAAYEQYF.

The sample holds a few counts of this clonotype. V gene TRBV28 combines with J gene TRBJ2-7, with D possibly TRBD1 on 6 matching bases. There are 13 residues in the CDR3. V shed 5 bases and J shed 4 bases, with 12 bases lying between them. The germline V gene has CDR1 MDHEN and CDR2 SYDVKM. This chain's CDR3 is CASSPPDRYEQYF. The CDR3 DNA is TGTGCCAGCAGTCCCCCGGACAGATACGAGCAGTACTTC.

Regarding this clonotype: It is likely a read error, because the conserved phenylalanine at the end of the CDR3 is missing. The DNA is omitted, as the CDR3 cannot be located on it reliably, and the CDR3 follows TCRdb's listing. The V and J genes are TRBV15 and TRBJ2-7; the DNA was not used to check the table's D call, TRBD2. Per germline, CDR1 LNHNV and CDR2 YYDKDF (reference sequence). The CDR3 has 12 residues if both end residues are counted. This CDR3 is CATSRGLAEGSR.

This chain joins TRBV12-3 or TRBV12-4 and TRBJ2-6; D remains unclear. V was trimmed by 2 bases and J by 4 bases, leaving 6 bases between them. The CDR3 sequence is 14 residues long. The CDR3 coding sequence is TGTGCCAGCAGTTTATCCGCAGGGGCCAACGTCCTGACTTTC. It translates to CASSLSAGANVLTF.

This clonotype is a singleton in its sample. V gene TRBV20-1 combines with J gene TRBJ2-1; 11 positions match TRBD2. V shed 5 bases and J 6 bases; nucleotides not matched to a gene: 15. The germline V gene has CDR1 DFQATT and CDR2 SNEGSKA (reference sequence). There are 17 residues in the CDR3. The CDR3 region is CSARETSGARGINEQFF. CDR3 in DNA: TGCAGTGCTCGGGAGACTAGCGGGGCGAGAGGGATCAATGAGCAGTTCTTC.

The gene calls are TRBV25-1 and TRBJ2-7; 7 nucleotides line up with TRBD1. CDR1 and CDR2 (germline): MGHDK, SYGVNS. Trimming took 6 bases from V and 2 from J; bases not matched to a gene: 7. The CDR3 has 14 residues. In nucleotides, the CDR3 is TGTGCCAGCAGCCCCGGGACAGTTCCCTACGAGCAGTACTTC. Its translation: CASSPGTVPYEQYF.

The rearrangement links TRBV29-1 to TRBJ2-2; D is undetermined. V shed 4 bases and J shed 1 base, with 13 bases lying between them. CDR3 size: 15 residues. Germline CDR1 is SQVTM and CDR2 is ANQGSEA. CDR3 residues: CSVVSNDRNTGELFF. The CDR3 nucleotides read TGCAGCGTTGTTTCGAACGACCGGAACACCGGGGAGCTGTTTTTT.

This clonotype was detected only a few times. The V and J genes are TRBV15 and TRBJ2-3; a possible D gene is TRBD1 (6 bases). The ends were cut back, 1 base at V and 0 bases at J, with 8 bases in the middle. The CDR3 is made up of 15 amino acids. Germline CDR1 LNHNV, CDR2 YYDKDF (reference sequence). CDR3 sequence reads: CATSRGQASTDTQYF. As DNA, the CDR3 is TGTGCCACCAGCAGAGGACAGGCTAGCACAGATACGCAGTATTTT.

This chain links TRBV5-1 with TRBJ1-2, with TRBD1 matching 9 bases. Trimming at V came to 4 bases and at J to 7 bases, leaving 5 bases not matched to a gene. Germline V gives CDR1 SGHRS, CDR2 YFSETQ. The CDR3 is made up of 13 amino acids. The CDR3: CASSIGTGPGYTF. CDR3 bases: TGCGCCAGCAGCATAGGGACAGGGCCTGGCTACACCTTC. The full variable domain, in which reference TRBV5-1 and TRBJ1-2 provide the parts outside the CDR3, is KAGVTQTPRYLIKTRGQQVTLSCSPISGHRSVSWYQQTPGQGLQFLFEYFSETQRNKGNFPGRFSGRQFSNSRSEMNVSTLELGDSALYLCASSIGTGPGYTFGSGTRLTVV.

The rearrangement joins TRBV9 to TRBJ2-3; 10 bases align to TRBD2. Per germline, CDR1 SGDLS and CDR2 YYNGEE. This CDR3 region has 16 residues. V lost 1 base and J lost 6; bases outside the gene matches: 8. The chain's CDR3 is CASSVHLAGDEDTQYF. CDR3 nucleotides: TGTGCCAGCAGCGTACATCTAGCGGGAGATGAGGATACGCAGTATTTT.

At least ten counts were recorded for this clonotype. The J gene is TRBJ2-7, the V gene TRBV25-1; tentatively, D is TRBD2 (5 bases). Germline CDR1 MGHDK, CDR2 SYGVNS. The CDR3 contains 13 residues. Between the trimmed V and J ends, which lost 2 bases and 4 bases, there was a span of 9 bases. The CDR3 loop is CASSERGIYEQYF. The DNA of the CDR3 is TGTGCCAGCAGTGAACGGGGAATTTACGAGCAGTACTTC.

This clonotype has more than one count but fewer than ten. The rearrangement uses TRBV6-6 and TRBJ2-2; 8 positions match TRBD1. Germline loops: CDR1 MNHNY, CDR2 SVGAGI (reference sequence). The length of the CDR3 is 15 residues. V lost 2 bases and J lost 6; bases outside the gene matches: 5. CDR3: CASSYKDRVPGELFF. In DNA form, the CDR3 reads TGTGCCAGCAGTTACAAGGACAGGGTCCCCGGGGAGCTGTTTTTT.

This clonotype was counted ten times or more. V and J are TRBV2 and TRBJ2-7; 11 nucleotides line up with TRBD2. This CDR3 has 13 residues. J gave up 7 bases and V 7 bases, and 6 bases lay outside the gene matches. Germline V gene lookup returns CDR1 SNHLY and CDR2 FYNNEI. The CDR3 sequence: CASISLAGGEQYF. The CDR3 bases are TGTGCCAGCATTAGCCTAGCGGGAGGTGAGCAGTACTTC.

The chain has TRBV28 and TRBJ2-3; the match to TRBD1 covers 8 bases. V shed 5 bases, J shed 3 bases, and the junction held 7 bases outside the gene matches. Per germline, CDR1 MDHEN and CDR2 SYDVKM. The CDR3 contains 15 residues. The CDR3 is CASSPPQGATDTQYF. In nucleotides, the CDR3 is TGTGCCAGCAGTCCACCTCAGGGGGCAACAGATACGCAGTATTTT.

This clonotype was seen a handful of times. This rearrangement joins TRBV4-3 to TRBJ2-7; TRBD1 is a possible D gene (6 bases). The CDR3 runs to 13 residues. V was cut by 4 bases and J by 6 bases, with 13 bases left in between. Germline CDR1 and CDR2: LGHNA and YSLEER. Here the CDR3 DNA reads TGCGCCAGCAGCCTACGAGGGGGTTCCGAGCAGTACTTC. It codes for CASSLRGGSEQYF.

This clonotype was recorded a few times. The V gene is TRBV15, the J gene TRBJ2-2; D is ambiguous. Deletions cut 0 bases from V and 4 bases from J, with 12 bases between. The CDR3 has 16 residues. Germline lookup yields CDR1 LNHNV and CDR2 YYDKDF (reference sequence). CDR3 in DNA: TGTGCCACCAGCAGAGATCTTACAGTGGGCACCGGGGAGCTGTTTTTT. Protein product: CATSRDLTVGTGELFF.

V and J are TRBV12-3 or TRBV12-4 and TRBJ1-5, with TRBD1 identical over 7 bases. This CDR3 comprises 16 residues. Germline trimming cut 5 bases from V and 0 bases from J; bases unmatched to any gene: 7. CDR3 bases: TGTGCCAGCAGTCCGGGACAGTCCTATAGCAATCAGCCCCAGCATTTT. Its protein product is CASSPGQSYSNQPQHF.

A remark on this clonotype: A much more abundant neighbour one base away suggests this may be a read error. The chain uses TRBV2 and TRBJ2-7, with D possibly TRBD1 on 5 matching bases. Germline CDR1 is SNHLY and CDR2 is FYNNEI. The CDR3 totals 10 residues. Between the trimmed V and J ends, which lost 6 bases and 9 bases, there was a span of 9 bases. CDR3 sequence: CASRTAGQYF. DNA for the CDR3: TGTGCCAGCAGGACAGCAGGGCAGTACTTC.

The V call is TRBV9, the J call TRBJ1-4; perhaps TRBD1 as D (5 bases). Trimming took off 5 bases at V and 7 bases at J, with 15 bases between the two ends. The germline V gene encodes CDR1 SGDLS and CDR2 YYNGEE. The CDR3 totals 14 residues. The CDR3: CASSEGGGSEKLFF. CDR3 DNA sequence: TGTGCCAGCAGTGAAGGTGGGGGGAGTGAAAAACTGTTTTTT.

This clonotype was observed many times. The chain carries TRBV25-1 and TRBJ2-5, with D perhaps TRBD1 (5 bases). The CDR3 has 15 residues. The V and J ends lost 2 bases and 0 bases respectively, with 10 bases between them. Germline V gives CDR1 MGHDK, CDR2 SYGVNS. The CDR3 protein is CASSEATAYQETQYF. CDR3 in DNA: TGTGCCAGCAGTGAAGCGACAGCGTACCAAGAGACCCAGTACTTC.

This clonotype has only one observation. The chain couples TRBV7-9 to TRBJ2-1; 13 bases line up with TRBD2. CDR3 length: 14 amino acids. Per germline, CDR1 SEHNR and CDR2 FQNEAQ (reference sequence). J was trimmed by 9 bases and V by 5 bases; bases with no gene match: 4. Here the CDR3 reads CASSGTSGITEQFF. The DNA of the CDR3 is TGTGCCAGCAGCGGGACTAGCGGGATTACTGAGCAGTTCTTC.

This rearrangement joins TRBV5-6 to TRBJ2-1, with 15 bases identical to TRBD2. Germline loops: CDR1 SGHDT, CDR2 YYEEEE. After removal of 4 bases from V and 2 bases from J, the junction contained 4 bases not matched to a gene. The CDR3 loop spans 17 amino acids. The CDR3 protein is CASSGGLAGGPYNEQFF. CDR3 nucleotide sequence: TGTGCCAGCAGCGGAGGACTAGCGGGAGGGCCCTACAATGAGCAGTTCTTC.

V is TRBV25-1 and J is TRBJ1-5, with D perhaps TRBD1 (6 bases). The CDR3 is 15 residues long. Germline V CDR1 and CDR2: MGHDK, SYGVNS. The V gene lost 8 bases and the J gene lost 5 bases, with 19 bases spanning the gap. As DNA, the CDR3 is TGTGCCAGCTCTCCTTTAGGGGGGTCCGATCAGCCCCAGCATTTT. Translated, it gives CASSPLGGSDQPQHF.

As regards this clonotype: One junction end does not reproduce the germline sequence, and a read error may be involved. The V and J genes are TRBV24-1 and TRBJ2-7; no definite D call. CDR3 length: 14 amino acids. The germline V gene has CDR1 KGHDR and CDR2 SFDVKD. CDR3 DNA sequence: TGTGCCAGCAGTACAGCTCTCCTCTCCTACGAGCAGTACTTC. It translates to CASSTALLSYEQYF.